These T cell receptor beta chains were read from a single sample in a study of blood T cells in healthy people across ages. TCRdb analysed the 5' RACE reads with MiXCR anew, one entry per CDR3 protein. The table lists over a million distinct CDR3 sequences, approximately 38% of them singletons. Sequencing was performed on blood. These TCRs come from a woman aged 18-30 years in good health. Both conserved end residues are part of each CDR3. Where a row states a size, it is once, few, many or the class of an expanded clone; other rows omit it.

>-|TRBV5-1
CASSHYGSAGYEQYF
>-|TRBV3-1
CASSGLSGQETQYF
>many|TRBV4-2
CASSQDVGEQYF
>few|TRBV6-2/TRBV6-3
CASRGLAGDSYNEQFF
>-|TRBV2
CATFGIVQNTEAFF
>-|TRBV20-1
CSARDHARERYNEQFF
>few|TRBV14
CASSQDLYEQFF
>-|TRBV6-2/TRBV6-3
CASSYPTGTGVNTEAFF
>-|TRBV15
CATSTDSSSYNEQFF
>-|TRBV20-1
CSARANPRTSGSLYEQYF